This passage covers 14 T cell receptor beta chains from one sample sequenced in a study of identifying expanded T cells in peripheral blood. TCRdb keeps only in-frame clones here, not all; method: immunoSEQ multiplex PCR. The top ten clones hold approximately 3% of a sample with under 150,000 clones, approximately 88% of them seen once. Sequencing was done on a sample of blood. The receptors come from a person aged 18-70 years in good health.

The chain has TRBV6-5 and TRBJ1-1, with a weak D call TRBD1 (6 bases). Germline-derived CDR1 and CDR2 are MNHEY and SVGAGI. V was trimmed by 0 bases and J by 11 bases, leaving 16 bases between them. The CDR3 spans 14 residues. CDR3 bases: TGTGCCAGCAGTTACTCGATGGGGCAGGGGTCGGCTTTCTTT. Protein sequence: CASSYSMGQGSAFF.

Comments on this clone: Other DNA sequences of this sample code for an identical CDR3. The chain is built from TRBV6-5 and TRBJ1-2, with D perhaps matching TRBD1 (5 bases). V lost 3 bases to trimming and J lost 4 bases, with 12 bases between them. This CDR3 has 14 amino acids. CDR1 MNHEY and CDR2 SVGAGI come from the germline V gene. The CDR3 region has the DNA TGTGCCAGCAGTTATAGAGGGGTTGGCTATGGCTACACCTTC. It yields the protein CASSYRGVGYGYTF.

The chain couples TRBV4-2 to TRBJ1-1; no clear D gene. The ends were cut back, 3 bases at V and 6 bases at J, with 14 bases in the middle. Looked up from germline, CDR1 is LGHNA and CDR2 is YNFKEQ. The CDR3 is 14 residues long. The CDR3 bases are TGTGCCAGCAGCCAGGAAGATGAGGTCGCTGAAGCTTTCTTT. Encoded protein: CASSQEDEVAEAFF.

The chain employs TRBV7-9 and TRBJ2-7; perhaps TRBD2 as D (5 bases). From germline, CDR1 is SEHNR and CDR2 FQNEAQ (reference sequence). V was cut by 3 bases and J by 5 bases, with 14 bases left in between. This CDR3 is 14 amino acids long. The CDR3 region is CASSFIPGSHEQYF. Written as DNA, the CDR3 is TGTGCCAGCAGCTTCATCCCGGGGAGCCACGAGCAGTACTTC.

The V gene is TRBV4-3, the J gene TRBJ2-1, with 9 nucleotides matching TRBD1. The CDR3 consists of 16 residues. From germline, CDR1 is LGHNA and CDR2 YSLEER. V shed 1 base and J 0 bases; nucleotides not matched to a gene: 1. The CDR3 loop is CASSQATGGSYNEQFF. The CDR3, as DNA: TGCGCCAGCAGCCAAGCGACAGGGGGCTCCTACAATGAGCAGTTCTTC.

The chain is built from TRBV4-3 and TRBJ1-1; D gene ambiguous. V was trimmed by 1 base and J by 3 bases, leaving 27 bases between them. CDR1 is LGHNA and CDR2 is YSLEER in the germline V gene. This CDR3 is 20 amino acids long. The CDR3 DNA follows: TGCGCCAGCAGCCAAGCCTCCTTCAGAGGGCCGGAAACTGTAGACACTGAAGCTTTCTTT. Amino acid sequence: CASSQASFRGPETVDTEAFF.

The rearrangement uses TRBV7-8 and TRBJ2-1; 7 bases align to TRBD2. Per the germline V gene, CDR1 is SGHVS and CDR2 is FQNEAQ. The CDR3 sequence is 14 residues long. V lost 8 bases to trimming and J lost 5 bases; unmatched junction nucleotides: 9. The CDR3 is CASSPGREDNEQFF. CDR3 nucleotides: TGTGCCAGCTCGCCCGGACGGGAGGACAATGAGCAGTTCTTC.

The J gene is TRBJ2-2, the V gene TRBV5-8, with 7 bases identical to TRBD1. The germline CDR1 and CDR2 sequences are SGHTS and YDEGEE. The CDR3 has 15 residues. Losses at the gene ends were 3 bases for V and 5 bases for J; bases not matched to a gene: 7. CDR3 in amino acids: CASSSQTGSTGELFF. CDR3 DNA sequence: TGTGCCAGCAGCTCTCAGACAGGGTCGACCGGGGAGCTGTTTTTT.

CDR3 sequence reads: CASSYGQNTEAFF. CDR3 sequence (DNA): TGTGCCAGCAGTTACGGGCAGAACACTGAAGCTTTCTTT. The rearrangement joins TRBV6-5 to TRBJ1-1; D call uncertain. Looked up from germline, CDR1 is MNHEY and CDR2 is SVGAGI. The V gene lost 2 bases and the J gene lost 1 base, with 5 bases spanning the gap. This CDR3 has 13 residues.

V is TRBV5-4 and J is TRBJ2-5, with a tentative D call TRBD1 (5 bases). The J call may be incorrect, as the DNA end agrees better with TRBJ2-7. The germline V gene has CDR1 SGHNT and CDR2 YYREEE (reference sequence). The length of the CDR3 is 13 residues. CDR3 nucleotides: TGTGCCAGCAGCTCCTCACTGGACAACGAGCAGTACTTC. Translation: CASSSSLDNEQYF.

This clone has a single count. The CDR3 bases are TGTGCCAGCAGCCGACCAGGGGTTGCGAATGAAAAACTGTTTTTT. Protein product: CASSRPGVANEKLFF. The gene calls are TRBV6-6 and TRBJ1-4; maybe TRBD1 (6 bases). V lost 6 bases, J lost 5 bases, and 16 bases lay in between. CDR1 and CDR2 from the germline V gene are MNHNY and SVGAGI (reference sequence). The CDR3 consists of 15 residues.

The chain uses TRBV27 and TRBJ2-5; D is tentatively TRBD1 or TRBD2 (6 bases each). Trimming removed 8 bases from V and 5 bases from J, with 21 bases in between. The CDR3 loop spans 15 amino acids. Germline V CDR1 and CDR2: MNHEY, SMNVEV (reference sequence). The CDR3 DNA is TGTGCCAGCGGTTCTCCTTTTCGGGGGCGGGAGACCCAGTACTTC. Protein: CASGSPFRGRETQYF.

This chain links TRBV7-9 with TRBJ1-3; the D is unclear. From germline, CDR1 is SEHNR and CDR2 FQNEAQ (reference sequence). The CDR3 loop spans 14 amino acids. Deletions cut 10 bases from V and 0 bases from J, with 13 bases between. The CDR3 sequence: CATLFDGSGNTIYF. Here the CDR3 DNA reads TGTGCCACCCTATTTGACGGCTCTGGAAACACCATATATTTT.

This clone has only one observation. The V gene is TRBV7-2, the J gene TRBJ2-3, with D hard to call. The germline V gene encodes CDR1 SGHTA and CDR2 FQGNSA. The CDR3 totals 12 residues. V shed 4 bases and J shed 0 bases, with 2 bases lying between them. The CDR3 DNA reads TGTGCCAGCAGCTCTAGCACAGATACGCAGTATTTT. It yields the protein CASSSSTDTQYF.